Only a few counts were recorded for the clone carrying this T cell receptor (beta chain). Its target is unknown. TCR alpha and TCR beta cDNA libraries carrying sample barcodes and UMIs came from 5'RACE with constant-segment primers. Via MiXCR, TCRdb re-called the 5' RACE reads, giving one row per CDR3 protein. The sample shows 45,000 to 65,000 distinct CDR3 sequences, 9.3% of them seen only once. Unmatched junction bases numbered 10, after V lost 5 bases and J lost 0 bases. The germline CDR1 and CDR2 sequences are DFQATT and SNEGSKA (reference sequence). The CDR3 runs 16 residues. This entry is derived from a study of T-cell memory formation after mild COVID-19. Study as a whole: Clustering of TCRs was largely donor specific. Study observations and caveats: Whereas later expanders leaned CD4+, clones contracting day 15 to 85 showed a balanced CD4/CD8 makeup.

J is TRBJ1-5 and V is TRBV20-1, with 7 bases lining up with TRBD1. The receptor was isolated from an adult woman who had mild COVID-19 (a few samples of this study predate the infection). Cell type and time point are not known. Sequenced input: PBMCs or a T cell subset sorted from them (not recorded which). The chain's CDR3 is CSAVQGGQYSNQPQHF. The CDR3 DNA reads TGCAGTGCTGTGCAGGGGGGACAATATAGCAATCAGCCCCAGCATTTT.